The source of this T cell receptor beta chain is a study of cytomegalovirus exposure and HLA in healthy donors. Overall study context: Earlier findings included about 120 million unique TCR beta sequences obtained from about 180 million T cells.

This CDR3 is built from 12 residues. Germline assignment: CDR1 SGDLS and CDR2 YYNGEE. V lost 4 bases and J lost 2, with 7 bases in between. The PCR made use of 60 Vbeta and 13 Jbeta primers. Methods used by the authors: An analysis that came later counted 80 million or so unique TCR beta chains, some 11 million shared. Only in-frame clones appear in the TCRdb table, and some are missing; sequencing was by immunoSEQ multiplex PCR. Clonal size and the V and J genes are those of that table, whereas D and trimming came from the DNA. Here the sample spans about 92,000 clones, roughly 71% being singletons. Study-level points and caveats: About 90% or about 30% of the time was how often most TCR beta V segments were productive, according to an earlier analysis. Sequencing likely generated an artifact that appeared as a cluster of highly shared sequence variants.

Worth noting for this clone: Its antigen is as yet unknown.

This TCR derives from a middle-aged man in good health and CMV-seronegative. Sequenced input: PBMCs. V usage is TRBV9 and J usage is TRBJ2-7; D may be TRBD1 (5 bases). The CDR3 loop is CASSRQTYEQYV. CDR3 sequence (DNA): TGTGCCAGCAGCAGACAGACCTACGAGCAGTACGTC.